This T cell receptor beta chain was retrieved from a study of cytomegalovirus exposure and HLA in healthy donors. Study outcomes and limitations: Reports credit the classifier with highly specific, highly sensitive diagnosis of cytomegalovirus status.

CDR1 and CDR2 (germline): SEHNR, FQNEAQ (reference sequence). The CDR3 spans 15 residues. V lost 1 base and J 0 bases, leaving 10 bases between the germline ends. 60 Vbeta and 13 Jbeta primers were used in PCR. Profiling relied on immunoSEQ multiplex PCR, and the TCRdb table lists in-frame clones only, not all of them. The sample consists of under 150,000 clones, around 84% of them appearing once. To note about this clone: Its matching antigen is unknown.

The chain uses TRBV7-9 and TRBJ2-7; TRBD2 might be the D (6 bases). Sequencing was carried out using PBMCs. The clonotype comes from a boy younger than 10 in good health and CMV-seronegative. In DNA, the CDR3 is TGTGCCAGCAGCTTAGTGCGGGGATCCTCCTACGAGCAGTACTTC. Its protein is CASSLVRGSSYEQYF.